The 3 T cell receptor beta chains below come from one sample, sequenced in a study of T cells in Graves' hyperthyroidism and ophthalmopathy. Amplification targeted TCR beta CDR3 regions from RNA transcripts. HTBI primers were used for first-round RT-PCR of the TCR CDR3. Each CDR3 protein gets one entry after TCRdb re-called the multiplex PCR reads with MiXCR. The table shows around 760,000 distinct CDR3 sequences, with approximately 40% occurring only once. Sequencing was performed on blood. The receptors derive from a woman aged 40 to 50 with Graves' hyperthyroidism.

The chain couples TRBV2 to TRBJ1-6; D is unresolved. V lost 5 bases and J lost 7, with 15 bases in between. This CDR3 region has 15 residues. In germline, CDR1 is SNHLY, CDR2 FYNNEI. CDR3 in DNA: TGTGCCAGCAGTTTAGGTATTGCGGGGAATTCACCCCTCCACTTT. Its protein is CASSLGIAGNSPLHF. Drawing the rest from reference TRBV2 and TRBJ1-6, the complete variable domain is EPEVTQTPSHQVTQMGQEVILRCVPISNHLYFYWYRQILGQKVEFLVSFYNNEISEKSEIFDDQFSVERPDGSNFTLKIRSTKLEDSAMYFCASSLGIAGNSPLHFGNGTRLTVT.

V usage is TRBV20-1 and J usage is TRBJ2-7, with 7 bases aligning to TRBD1. Unmatched junction bases numbered 10, after V lost 6 bases and J lost 2 bases. This CDR3 is built from 14 residues. CDR1 is DFQATT and CDR2 is SNEGSKA in the germline V gene (reference sequence). The CDR3 spells CSAPTGTEPYEQYF. In nucleotides, the CDR3 is TGCAGTGCGCCGACCGGGACAGAACCCTACGAGCAGTACTTC.

This clonotype was picked up many times. The rearrangement links TRBV12-3 or TRBV12-4 to TRBJ2-5; 9 bases fit TRBD1. V lost 6 bases, J lost 5 bases, and 7 bases stayed unmatched. The CDR3 has 14 residues. CDR3 residues: CASSRETGGETQYF. The CDR3 DNA reads as TGTGCCAGCAGCCGGGAGACAGGGGGGGAGACCCAGTACTTC.